The clone carrying this T cell receptor beta chain showed up just a few times. Its antigen remains unknown. Constant-segment-primed 5'RACE gave TCR alpha and TCR beta cDNA libraries with sample barcodes and UMIs. TCRdb processed the 5' RACE reads anew with MiXCR; each CDR3 protein has one entry. The sample consists of 470,000 or so distinct CDR3 sequences, approximately 23% of them appearing once. These data are taken from a study of T-cell memory formation after mild COVID-19. Study-wide findings and caveats: Largely, contracting CD4+ clones fell within CM and EM, and contracting CD8+ clones within EMRA. There were some responding clones in pre-infection memory, which suggested that cross-reactive memory had joined.

V dropped 5 bases and J dropped 5 bases, with 21 bases sitting between them. The CDR3 extends over 16 amino acids. Germline V gene data show CDR1 as SGHVS and CDR2 as FNYEAQ. The chain recombines TRBV7-6 with TRBJ2-5; D not resolved. The clonotype was recovered from an adult woman who had mild COVID-19 (a few samples of this study predate the infection). Cell type and time point are not known. Sequenced material: PBMCs or a T cell subset sorted from them (not recorded which). This CDR3 reads CASSDATGLLWETQYF. The CDR3 DNA follows: TGTGCCAGCAGCGACGCCACGGGCCTCCTGTGGGAGACCCAGTACTTC.